Listed here is a single TCR beta chain. V lost 2 bases, J lost 4 bases, and 13 bases stayed unmatched. The CDR3 has 18 residues. CDR1 is LNHNV, CDR2 YYDKDF, per germline (reference sequence). Original methodology: How many nucleated cells were present was estimated from reference gene primer amplification. The repertoire was sequenced with immunoSEQ multiplex PCR; TCRdb's copy has only in-frame clones and lacks some. V and J calls and clone size are as listed in that table; D and trimming were resolved from the DNA. This sample has roughly 70,000 clones; 70% to 90% occur once, and the top ten carry 6.7%. This entry is derived from a study of blood T cell repertoires in COVID-19. In the study overall: Material from acute and convalescent COVID-19 was sourced from the United States, Italy and Spain. The analysed material was cDNA or gDNA that came from T cells, B-cell-depleted T cells, or PBMCs.

The specimen sequenced was peripheral blood. This TCR derives from a woman aged 80 or over with active COVID-19. This rearrangement joins TRBV15 to TRBJ2-1; 8 nucleotides align to TRBD2. In DNA form, the CDR3 reads TGTGCCACCAGCAGACAAACTAGCGGCCCTTTTCCGTACAATGAGCAGTTCTTC. Its translation: CATSRQTSGPFPYNEQFF.